Listed below are T cell receptor beta chains from one sample, sequenced in a study of CD8+ T cells in alopecia areata. TCRdb's table, derived via immunoSEQ multiplex PCR, lists solely in-frame clones and lacks some. The sample has about 300,000 clones, roughly 60% seen once. The specimen was CD4+ T cells sorted from blood, collected at week 24, from a patient treated with tofacitinib. These receptors came from a human donor with alopecia areata. Both conserved end residues are trimmed from each CDR3. Each record gives: clone size, J gene, V gene, CDR3 protein. Size values are once, few and many counts, or a class for expanded clones, and some rows have none.

size: .; J: TRBJ1-2; V: TRBV27; CDR3: ASSLSIRAGGYGYT
size: .; J: TRBJ2-5; V: TRBV18; CDR3: ASSPLGRDGAETQY
size: few; J: TRBJ2-2; V: TRBV11-1; CDR3: ASSWEASGVNTGELF
size: .; J: TRBJ1-6; V: TRBV18; CDR3: ASSPSLGSPLH
size: .; J: TRBJ2-3; V: TRBV18; CDR3: ASSPRRDRGRETDTQY
size: .; J: TRBJ2-1; V: TRBV30; CDR3: AWSGQSYNEQF
size: .; J: TRBJ1-1; V: TRBV15; CDR3: ATSSAGGTEAF
size: few; J: TRBJ1-1; V: TRBV7-2; CDR3: ASSLEFRETEAF
size: .; J: TRBJ2-7; V: TRBV30; CDR3: AWSPRTGNYEQY
size: .; J: TRBJ1-6; V: TRBV7-8; CDR3: ASSLGPGVSPLH
size: .; J: TRBJ2-5; V: TRBV29-1; CDR3: SVGRRVRETQY
size: .; J: TRBJ2-2; V: TRBV2; CDR3: ASSLDRPHTGELF
size: .; J: TRBJ2-3; V: TRBV2; CDR3: ASTQGGAGVDTQY
size: .; J: TRBJ2-5; V: TRBV10-3; CDR3: AISVLGEQETQY
size: .; J: TRBJ1-5; V: TRBV27; CDR3: ASSPTGGKVQPQH
size: .; J: TRBJ1-1; V: TRBV6-5; CDR3: ASSYVPGEAF
size: .; J: TRBJ1-5; V: TRBV5-6; CDR3: ASSLAAGPVNQPQH
size: .; J: TRBJ2-5; V: TRBV6-5; CDR3: ATVTPGGETQY
size: .; J: TRBJ2-1; V: TRBV28; CDR3: ASSWGASHNEQF
size: .; J: TRBJ1-5; V: TRBV7-2; CDR3: ASSERQGQPQH
size: few; J: TRBJ2-7; V: TRBV7-2; CDR3: ASSLSGKEYEQY
size: .; J: TRBJ1-2; V: TRBV11-1; CDR3: ASSLSGDGYT
size: .; J: TRBJ2-4; V: TRBV2; CDR3: ASRESENIQY
size: .; J: TRBJ2-5; V: TRBV30; CDR3: AWSATAKLQETQY
size: .; J: TRBJ1-6; V: TRBV25-1; CDR3: ASSESRTGGGSPLH
size: .; J: TRBJ1-2; V: TRBV5-8; CDR3: ASSLLGPGGSEGYT
size: .; J: TRBJ2-2; V: TRBV7-3; CDR3: ASSLITGPGELF
size: .; J: TRBJ1-4; V: TRBV7-9; CDR3: ASSSLGRSNEKLF
size: few; J: TRBJ2-7; V: TRBV11-1; CDR3: ASSSRDRASYEQY
size: .; J: TRBJ1-5; V: TRBV29-1; CDR3: SVGQGEDQPQH
size: .; J: TRBJ1-5; V: TRBV28; CDR3: ASSSGGTGGVRGNQPQH
size: .; J: TRBJ1-1; V: TRBV6-5; CDR3: ASSYGAGTEAF
size: .; J: TRBJ1-6; V: TRBV28; CDR3: ASSPEGGGQNSPLH
size: .; J: TRBJ1-2; V: TRBV7-2; CDR3: ASSPRGAGYGYT
size: .; J: TRBJ2-2; V: TRBV4-2; CDR3: ASSQAVRGGELF